The TCR beta chain under discussion was sequenced for a study of shared clonotypes between healthy human individuals. General study points: Naive subsets tended to show greater estimated richness than memory subsets.

Regarding this clone: Its antigen is undetermined. Other DNA sequences in this sample translate to the same CDR3.

Between the trimmed V and J ends, which lost 1 base and 5 bases, there was a span of 5 bases. The CDR3 has 12 residues. The germline CDR1 and CDR2 sequences are MNHNS and SASEGT. Sequencing was performed with immunoSEQ multiplex PCR; in TCRdb, only in-frame clones are kept and a portion is missing. The sample holds about 690,000 clones, around 90% seen once. Sequencing input: memory CD8+ T cells from PBMCs. The subset was: CD45RO+ cells pooled with CCR7-negative TemRA cells. This sequence originates from a man between 18 and 35 years old in good health. Some clones in this sample may be carry-over from other donors' samples. V gene TRBV6-1 combines with J gene TRBJ1-1; D may be TRBD1 (5 bases). CDR3 sequence: CASSEGGTEAFF. As DNA, the CDR3 is TGTGCCAGCAGTGAAGGGGGGACTGAAGCTTTCTTT.